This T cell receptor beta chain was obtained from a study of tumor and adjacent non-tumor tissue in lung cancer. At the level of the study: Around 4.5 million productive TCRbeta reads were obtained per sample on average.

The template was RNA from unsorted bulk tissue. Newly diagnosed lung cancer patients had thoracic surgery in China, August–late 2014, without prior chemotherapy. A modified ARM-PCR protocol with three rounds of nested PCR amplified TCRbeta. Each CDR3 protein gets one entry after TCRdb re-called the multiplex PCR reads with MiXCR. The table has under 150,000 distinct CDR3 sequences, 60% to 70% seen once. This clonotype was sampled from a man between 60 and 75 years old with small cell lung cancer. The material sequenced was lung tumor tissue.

DNA of the CDR3: TGTGCCAGCAGGGACAGGACAGGGACCAATGAGCAGTTCTTC. Translation gives CASRDRTGTNEQFF. This chain links TRBV2 with TRBJ2-1; 8 nucleotides agree with TRBD1. Germline CDR1 is SNHLY and CDR2 is FYNNEI. The CDR3 is 14 residues long. J lost 6 bases, V lost 6 bases, and 7 bases had no gene match.